A selection of T cell receptor beta chains follows, all from one sample in a study of T cell changes during pregnancy in multiple sclerosis. Method: immunoSEQ multiplex PCR; TCRdb's copy keeps in-frame clones and lacks some. This table holds some 60,000 clones, around nine tenths found once. Specimen: peripheral blood, collected in the first trimester of pregnancy. These receptors were collected from a female donor in good health, enrolled as a control in a pregnancy study. Each CDR3 is given with its conserved first and last residue. Fields, in order: D gene, V gene, J gene, clone size, CDR3 protein, CDR3 DNA. The D gene is left open where the match is weak. Rows give clone size only sometimes, using once, few, many, or a class for an expanded clone.

TRBD1	TRBV9	TRBJ1-2	few	CASSVAVKAGGINYGYTF	TGTGCCAGCAGCGTAGCGGTTAAGGCAGGGGGGATTAACTATGGCTACACCTTC
NA	TRBV11-1	TRBJ1-2	NA	CASSPQGNYGYTF	TGTGCCAGCAGCCCACAGGGCAACTATGGCTACACCTTC
TRBD1	TRBV28	TRBJ1-2	NA	CASSLGQRAYGYTF	TGTGCCAGCAGTTTGGGACAGAGGGCATATGGCTACACCTTC
NA	TRBV7-9	TRBJ1-1	NA	CASSLELSDEAFF	TGTGCCAGCAGCTTGGAGTTGTCTGATGAAGCTTTCTTT
TRBD2	TRBV7-2	TRBJ2-1	once	CASSRRPGLAGGPYNEQFF	TGTGCCAGCAGCCGCCGACCGGGACTAGCGGGGGGCCCCTACAATGAGCAGTTCTTC
TRBD1	TRBV30	TRBJ1-2	NA	CAWSVNRGVGYGYTF	TGTGCCTGGAGTGTAAACAGGGGGGTTGGCTATGGCTACACCTTC
NA	TRBV7-6	TRBJ2-2	NA	CASSFSMVSVTGELFF	TGTGCCAGCAGCTTTTCGATGGTCAGTGTCACCGGGGAGCTGTTTTTT
NA	TRBV4-2	TRBJ1-2	NA	CASSQEWEGNSGSIYGYTF	TGTGCCAGCAGCCAAGAGTGGGAGGGGAACTCGGGGTCTATCTATGGCTACACCTTC
TRBD1	TRBV11-3	TRBJ1-1	NA	CASSLDRLRGDTEAFF	TGTGCCAGCAGCTTAGACCGACTCAGGGGGGACACTGAAGCTTTCTTT
NA	TRBV9	TRBJ2-7	NA	CASSERTTTREEQYF	TGTGCCAGCAGCGAAAGGACAACGACTCGTGAGGAGCAGTACTTC
NA	TRBV5-4	TRBJ2-1	NA	CASSLGTFSYNEQFF	TGTGCCAGCAGCCTTGGGACATTCTCCTACAATGAGCAGTTCTTC
NA	TRBV7-3	TRBJ2-3	NA	CASSRTPSGSVGDTQYF	TGTGCCAGCAGCCGCACCCCCTCGGGTAGCGTGGGAGATACGCAGTATTTT
NA	TRBV6-5	TRBJ2-7	NA	CASSYGGLYEQYF	TGTGCCAGCAGTTACGGGGGACTCTACGAGCAGTACTTC
NA	TRBV19	TRBJ1-2	few	CASTSGQNYGYTF	TGTGCCAGCACCTCCGGACAGAACTATGGCTACACCTTC
TRBD2	TRBV19	TRBJ2-1	NA	CASREGRMGNEQFF	TGTGCCAGTCGGGAGGGCCGGATGGGCAATGAGCAGTTCTTC
TRBD1	TRBV7-6	TRBJ1-1	NA	CASSLSGGNTEAFF	TGTGCCAGCAGCTTATCAGGGGGGAACACTGAAGCTTTCTTT
NA	TRBV27	TRBJ2-3	NA	CASSFTGSTDTQYF	TGTGCCAGCAGTTTCACAGGGTCCACAGATACGCAGTATTTT
TRBD1	TRBV11-3	TRBJ2-3	NA	CASSSGTGGNTDTQYF	TGTGCCAGCAGCTCCGGGACAGGGGGTAACACAGATACGCAGTATTTT
NA	TRBV5-6	TRBJ2-7	NA	CASSRVGGGPYEQYF	TGTGCCAGCAGTCGTGTGGGCGGGGGCCCCTACGAGCAGTACTTC
TRBD2	TRBV5-1	TRBJ2-1	NA	CASSPAGEWEQFF	TGCGCCAGCAGTCCAGCGGGAGAATGGGAGCAGTTCTTC
NA	TRBV6-1	TRBJ1-5	NA	CASSEALEGTGDQPQHF	TGTGCCAGCAGTGAAGCGCTCGAGGGGACGGGGGATCAGCCCCAGCATTTT
NA	TRBV6-5	TRBJ1-1	NA	CASSRPGQTNTEAFF	TGTGCCAGCAGCAGGCCCGGACAGACGAACACTGAAGCTTTCTTT
NA	TRBV2	TRBJ2-1	NA	CASTPTQGALGNEQFF	TGTGCCAGCACCCCTACACAGGGTGCATTGGGCAATGAGCAGTTCTTC
NA	TRBV27	TRBJ2-7	NA	CASSSLEGTKWSQQYF	TGTGCCAGCAGTTCCCTGGAAGGAACCAAGTGGAGCCAGCAGTACTTC
TRBD2	TRBV5-4	TRBJ2-1	few	CASSRKSGGFNEQFF	TGTGCCAGCAGCAGGAAAAGCGGGGGTTTTAATGAGCAGTTCTTC
NA	TRBV7-7	TRBJ2-7	NA	CASSPGPSLGAEQYF	TGTGCTAGCAGCCCAGGCCCCAGTTTGGGCGCCGAGCAGTACTTC
TRBD2	TRBV6-5	TRBJ2-5	NA	CATQRTRQETQYF	TGTGCCACCCAACGGACTAGACAAGAGACCCAGTACTTC
NA	TRBV15	TRBJ2-1	NA	CATSSSSALGGQFF	TGTGCCACCAGCAGTTCCTCGGCTCTAGGTGGGCAGTTCTTC
TRBD1	TRBV19	TRBJ1-2	NA	CASSRQGLYGYTF	TGTGCCAGTAGTCGACAGGGGCTCTATGGCTACACCTTC
NA	TRBV27	TRBJ2-5	NA	CASSFLAASRTAAETQYF	TGTGCCAGCAGTTTCTTGGCGGCCTCTCGGACAGCGGCAGAGACCCAGTACTTC
NA	TRBV18	TRBJ1-1	few	CASSSSNTEAFF	TGTGCCAGCTCTAGTTCAAACACTGAAGCTTTCTTT
TRBD1	TRBV10-3	TRBJ2-2	NA	CAISRTGWITGELFF	TGTGCCATCAGTCGGACAGGGTGGATCACCGGGGAGCTGTTTTTT
NA	TRBV18	TRBJ1-1	few	CASSAAFEVDTEAFF	TGTGCCAGCTCAGCCGCGTTTGAGGTGGACACTGAAGCTTTCTTT
NA	TRBV11-2	TRBJ2-7	once	CASSSGSPLEQYF	TGTGCCAGCAGCTCCGGGTCGCCTCTCGAGCAGTACTTC
NA	TRBV2	TRBJ2-7	NA	CASSEPPGVEQYF	TGTGCCAGCAGTGAACCCCCCGGGGTCGAGCAGTACTTC
TRBD2	TRBV6-4	TRBJ2-1	NA	CASSQTSEKHEQFF	TGTGCCAGCAGTCAGACTAGCGAGAAACATGAGCAGTTCTTC
TRBD2	TRBV7-8	TRBJ2-1	NA	CANLTTSGKVF	TGTGCCAACCTTACGACTAGCGGGAAAGTCTTC
NA	TRBV29-1	TRBJ1-1	NA	CSVAEQGNTEAFF	TGCAGCGTTGCGGAACAGGGAAACACTGAAGCTTTCTTT
TRBD2	TRBV5-4	TRBJ2-5	once	CASSGTSGKETQYF	TGTGCCAGCAGTGGGACTAGCGGAAAAGAGACCCAGTACTTC
TRBD1	TRBV7-9	TRBJ1-2	NA	CASSAGTEIDGYTF	TGTGCCAGCAGCGCGGGGACAGAAATAGATGGCTACACCTTC
TRBD2	TRBV7-2	TRBJ2-1	once	CASSYSLAGKPSSYNEQFF	TGTGCCAGCAGCTACTCACTAGCGGGAAAGCCCAGCTCCTACAATGAGCAGTTCTTC
NA	TRBV5-6	TRBJ2-7	once	CASSSLGGRGSYEQYF	TGTGCCAGCAGCTCTTTGGGGGGGCGAGGCTCCTACGAGCAGTACTTC
NA	TRBV7-9	TRBJ1-2	NA	CASNVPPPTVKGYGYTF	TGTGCCAGCAACGTCCCGCCCCCGACAGTTAAGGGCTATGGCTACACCTTC
TRBD1	TRBV4-2	TRBJ2-6	NA	CASSRQGAFGANVLTF	TGTGCCAGCAGCCGACAGGGGGCATTTGGGGCCAACGTCCTGACTTTC
TRBD1	TRBV6-6	TRBJ1-1	NA	CASIIQGVGTEAFF	TGTGCCAGCATTATACAGGGGGTAGGCACTGAAGCTTTCTTT
NA	TRBV23-1	TRBJ2-7	NA	CASSQPGTARHYEQYF	TGCGCCAGCAGTCAACCAGGGACTGCTAGACACTACGAGCAGTACTTC
TRBD1	TRBV30	TRBJ1-6	few	CAWNGQGSPLHF	TGTGCCTGGAACGGACAGGGATCACCCCTCCACTTT